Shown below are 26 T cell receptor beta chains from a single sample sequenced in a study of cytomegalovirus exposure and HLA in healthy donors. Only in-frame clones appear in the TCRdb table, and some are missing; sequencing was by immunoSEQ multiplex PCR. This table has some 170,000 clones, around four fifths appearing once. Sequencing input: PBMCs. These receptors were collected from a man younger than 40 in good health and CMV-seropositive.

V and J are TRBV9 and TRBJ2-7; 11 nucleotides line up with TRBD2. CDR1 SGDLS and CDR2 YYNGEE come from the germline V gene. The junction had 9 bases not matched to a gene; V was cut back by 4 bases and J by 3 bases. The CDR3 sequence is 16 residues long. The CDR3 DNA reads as TGTGCCAGCAGCCGTCTAGCGGGGGGTTTGGGCTACGAGCAGTACTTC. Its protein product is CASSRLAGGLGYEQYF.

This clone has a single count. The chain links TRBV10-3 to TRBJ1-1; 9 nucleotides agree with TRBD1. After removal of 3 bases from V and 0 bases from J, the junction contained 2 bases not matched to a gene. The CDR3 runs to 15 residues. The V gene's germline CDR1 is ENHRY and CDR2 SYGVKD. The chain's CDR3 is CAISEDRGVNTEAFF. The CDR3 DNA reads TGTGCCATCAGTGAAGACAGGGGGGTGAACACTGAAGCTTTCTTT.

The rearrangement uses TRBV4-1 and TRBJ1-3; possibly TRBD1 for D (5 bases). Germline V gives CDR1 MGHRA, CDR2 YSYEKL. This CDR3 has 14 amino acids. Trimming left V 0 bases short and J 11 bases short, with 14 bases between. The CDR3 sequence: CASSQDIGASAIYF. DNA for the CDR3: TGCGCCAGCAGCCAAGATATAGGGGCTAGCGCCATATATTTT.

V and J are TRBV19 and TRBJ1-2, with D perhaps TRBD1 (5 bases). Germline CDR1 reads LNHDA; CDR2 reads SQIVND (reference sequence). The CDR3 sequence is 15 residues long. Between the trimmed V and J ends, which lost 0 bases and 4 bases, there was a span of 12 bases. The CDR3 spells CASSIDLGGGYGYTF. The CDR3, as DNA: TGTGCCAGTAGTATAGACCTCGGGGGAGGCTATGGCTACACCTTC.

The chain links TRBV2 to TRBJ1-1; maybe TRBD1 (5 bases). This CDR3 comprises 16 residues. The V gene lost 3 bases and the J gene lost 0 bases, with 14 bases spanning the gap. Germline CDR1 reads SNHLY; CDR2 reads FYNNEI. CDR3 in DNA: TGTGCCAGCAGTGAGGGACTTAAGTTAATGAACACTGAAGCTTTCTTT. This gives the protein CASSEGLKLMNTEAFF.

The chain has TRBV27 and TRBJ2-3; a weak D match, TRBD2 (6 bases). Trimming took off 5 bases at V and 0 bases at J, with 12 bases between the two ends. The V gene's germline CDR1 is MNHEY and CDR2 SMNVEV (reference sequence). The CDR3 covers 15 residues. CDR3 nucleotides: TGTGCCAGCAGTCTCCGGGGAGGTAGCACAGATACGCAGTATTTT. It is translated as CASSLRGGSTDTQYF.

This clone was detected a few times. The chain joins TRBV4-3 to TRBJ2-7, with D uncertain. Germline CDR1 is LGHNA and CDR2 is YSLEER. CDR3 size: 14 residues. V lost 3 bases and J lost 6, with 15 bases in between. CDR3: CASSQAPLVPEQYF. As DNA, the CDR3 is TGCGCCAGCAGCCAGGCTCCCCTAGTCCCCGAGCAGTACTTC.

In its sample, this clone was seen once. In DNA form, the CDR3 reads TGCGCCAGCCAGACTAGGAATGAGCAGTTCTTC. It is translated as CASQTRNEQFF. The chain is built from TRBV10-2 and TRBJ2-1; D may be TRBD2 (6 bases). V lost 8 bases and J lost 7, with 9 bases in between. CDR1 and CDR2 from the germline V gene are WSHSY and SAAADI. The CDR3 is made up of 11 amino acids.

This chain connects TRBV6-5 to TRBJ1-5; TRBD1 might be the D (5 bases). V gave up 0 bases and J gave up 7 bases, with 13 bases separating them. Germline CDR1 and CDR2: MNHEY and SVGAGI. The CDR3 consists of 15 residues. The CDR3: CASSYSVRGEQPQHF. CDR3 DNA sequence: TGTGCCAGCAGTTACTCGGTCCGGGGGGAGCAGCCCCAGCATTTT.

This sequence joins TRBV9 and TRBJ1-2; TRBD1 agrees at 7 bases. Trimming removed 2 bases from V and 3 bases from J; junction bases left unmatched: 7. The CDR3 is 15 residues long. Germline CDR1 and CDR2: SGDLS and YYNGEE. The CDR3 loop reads CASSVTDRSDYGYTF. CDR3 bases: TGTGCCAGCAGCGTTACGGACAGGAGCGACTATGGCTACACCTTC. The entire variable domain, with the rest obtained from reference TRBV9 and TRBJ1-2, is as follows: DSGVTQTPKHLITATGQRVTLRCSPRSGDLSVYWYQQSLDQGLQFLIQYYNGEERAKGNILERFSAQQFPDLHSELNLSSLELGDSALYFCASSVTDRSDYGYTFGSGTRLTVV.

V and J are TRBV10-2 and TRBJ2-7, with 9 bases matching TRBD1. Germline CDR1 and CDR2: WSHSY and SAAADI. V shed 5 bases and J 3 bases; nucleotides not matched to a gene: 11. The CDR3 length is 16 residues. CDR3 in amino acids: CASSSNRGPYSYEQYF. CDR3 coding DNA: TGCGCCAGCAGTAGCAACAGGGGGCCGTATAGCTACGAGCAGTACTTC.

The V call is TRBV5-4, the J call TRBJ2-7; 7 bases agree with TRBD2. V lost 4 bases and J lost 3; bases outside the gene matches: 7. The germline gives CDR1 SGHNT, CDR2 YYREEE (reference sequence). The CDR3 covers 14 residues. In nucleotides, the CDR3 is TGTGCCAGCAGCGCAGGCTGGGGGGGCTACGAGCAGTACTTC. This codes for CASSAGWGGYEQYF.

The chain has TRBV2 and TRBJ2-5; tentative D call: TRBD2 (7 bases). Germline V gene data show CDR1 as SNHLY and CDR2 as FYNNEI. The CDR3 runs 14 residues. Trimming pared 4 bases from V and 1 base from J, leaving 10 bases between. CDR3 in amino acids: CASSVAGAQETQYF. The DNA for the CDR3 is TGTGCCAGCAGTGTTGCGGGGGCCCAAGAGACCCAGTACTTC.

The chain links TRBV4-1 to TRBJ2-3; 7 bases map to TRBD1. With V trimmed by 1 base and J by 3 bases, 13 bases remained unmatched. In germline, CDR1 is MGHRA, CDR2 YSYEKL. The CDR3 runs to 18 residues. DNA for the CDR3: TGCGCCAGCAGCCAAGTCGAGGGGGCGTGGGACGGAACAGATACGCAGTATTTT. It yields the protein CASSQVEGAWDGTDTQYF.

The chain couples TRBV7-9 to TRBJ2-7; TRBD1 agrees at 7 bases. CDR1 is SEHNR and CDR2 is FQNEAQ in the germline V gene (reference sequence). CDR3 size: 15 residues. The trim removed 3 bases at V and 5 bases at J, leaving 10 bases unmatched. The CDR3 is CASSFSGGIWDEQYF. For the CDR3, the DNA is TGTGCCAGCAGCTTTTCAGGGGGTATTTGGGACGAGCAGTACTTC.

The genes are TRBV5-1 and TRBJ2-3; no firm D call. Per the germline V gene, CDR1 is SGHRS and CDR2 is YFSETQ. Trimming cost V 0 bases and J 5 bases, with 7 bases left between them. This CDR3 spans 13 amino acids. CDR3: CASSLDFGDTQYF. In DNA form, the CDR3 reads TGCGCCAGCAGCTTGGACTTCGGAGATACGCAGTATTTT.

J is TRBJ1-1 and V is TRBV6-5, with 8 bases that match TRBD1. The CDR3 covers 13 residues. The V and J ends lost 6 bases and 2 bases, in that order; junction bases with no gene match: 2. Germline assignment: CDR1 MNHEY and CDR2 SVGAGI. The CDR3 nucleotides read TGTGCCAGCAGGACAGGGGTAAACACTGAAGCTTTCTTT. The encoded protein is CASRTGVNTEAFF.

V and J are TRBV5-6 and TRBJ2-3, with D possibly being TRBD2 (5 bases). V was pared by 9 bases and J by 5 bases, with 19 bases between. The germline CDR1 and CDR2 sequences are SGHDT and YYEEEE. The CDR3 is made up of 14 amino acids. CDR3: CATFEAGILDTQYF. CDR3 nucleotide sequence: TGTGCCACCTTCGAGGCGGGCATCCTAGATACGCAGTATTTT.

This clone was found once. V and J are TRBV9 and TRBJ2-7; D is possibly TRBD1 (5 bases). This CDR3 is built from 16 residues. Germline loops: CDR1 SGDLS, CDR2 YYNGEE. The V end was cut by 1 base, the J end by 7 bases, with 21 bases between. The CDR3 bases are TGTGCCAGCAGCGTATCAGAGATGGGGCGTGTCGCAGAGCAGTACTTC. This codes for CASSVSEMGRVAEQYF.

The CDR3 DNA reads TGTGCCAGTAGTGTGTGGACAGGGGCGGAATCACCCCTCCACTTT. Translating it yields CASSVWTGAESPLHF. The V gene is TRBV19, the J gene TRBJ1-6; 9 bases align to TRBD1. J was trimmed by 10 bases and V by 5 bases; bases with no gene match: 9. The CDR3 is 15 residues long. From germline, CDR1 is LNHDA and CDR2 SQIVND (reference sequence).

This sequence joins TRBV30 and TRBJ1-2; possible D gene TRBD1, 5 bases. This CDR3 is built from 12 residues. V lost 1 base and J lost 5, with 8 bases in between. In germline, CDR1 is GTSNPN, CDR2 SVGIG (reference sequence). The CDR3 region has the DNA TGTGCCTGGAGTGACGGGGGGTATGGCTACACCTTC. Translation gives CAWSDGGYGYTF.

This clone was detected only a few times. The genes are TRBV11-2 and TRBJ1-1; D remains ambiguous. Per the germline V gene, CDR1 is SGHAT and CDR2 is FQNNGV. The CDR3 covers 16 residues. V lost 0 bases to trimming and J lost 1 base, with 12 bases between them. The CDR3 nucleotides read TGTGCCAGCAGCTTAGAGTTTGGGAGTCGGAACACTGAAGCTTTCTTT. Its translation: CASSLEFGSRNTEAFF.

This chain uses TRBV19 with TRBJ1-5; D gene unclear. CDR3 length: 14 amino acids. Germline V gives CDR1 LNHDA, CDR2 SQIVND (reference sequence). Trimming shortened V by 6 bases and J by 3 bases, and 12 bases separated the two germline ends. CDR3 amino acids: CASRVSGNNQPQHF. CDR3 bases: TGTGCCAGTAGGGTTTCGGGTAACAATCAGCCCCAGCATTTT.

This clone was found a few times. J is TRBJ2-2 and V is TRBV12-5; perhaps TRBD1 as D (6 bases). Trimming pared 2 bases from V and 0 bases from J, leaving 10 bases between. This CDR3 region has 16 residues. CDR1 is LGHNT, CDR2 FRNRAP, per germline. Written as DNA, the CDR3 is TGTGCTAGTGGTTTGACAGGGACAACGAACACCGGGGAGCTGTTTTTT. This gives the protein CASGLTGTTNTGELFF.

The CDR3 DNA reads TGTGCCAGCAGTGCGGGACAGGGGGACACGCAGTATTTT. Translation: CASSAGQGDTQYF. The chain uses TRBV25-1 and TRBJ2-3; 11 positions match TRBD1. Trimming at V came to 4 bases and at J to 9 bases, leaving 3 bases not matched to a gene. The germline V gene has CDR1 MGHDK and CDR2 SYGVNS. This CDR3 has 13 amino acids.

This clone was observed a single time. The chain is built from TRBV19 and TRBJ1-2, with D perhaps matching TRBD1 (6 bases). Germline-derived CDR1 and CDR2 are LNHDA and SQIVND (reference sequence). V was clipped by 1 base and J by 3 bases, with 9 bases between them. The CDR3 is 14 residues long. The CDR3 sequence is CASSIAGADYGYTF. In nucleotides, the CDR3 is TGTGCCAGTAGTATAGCAGGGGCGGACTATGGCTACACCTTC.